This TCR beta chain appears in the sequencing data of a study of monozygotic twins with inflammatory bowel disease. Notes on the study in general: A reduction in TCRbeta diversity (inverse Simpson) was seen in IBD patients relative to healthy co-twins.

This CDR3 has 16 amino acids. CDR1 is SGHAT and CDR2 is FQNNGV in the germline V gene. With roughly 16 and 10 cycles respectively, two nested PCRs were carried out on TCRalpha and TCRbeta cDNA. TCRdb reprocessed the 5' RACE reads and keeps a single row for each CDR3 protein, giving no DNA. The data include about 330,000 distinct CDR3 sequences; the top ten clones carry approximately 2%. Remarks on this clonotype: What it binds is not known.

The gene calls are TRBV11-2 and TRBJ2-3; lacking DNA, the TRBD2 call made by TCRdb goes unchecked. The source material was blood. This receptor was taken from a human donor with ulcerative colitis or Crohn's disease, or a healthy co-twin of an affected twin (not recorded which). The CDR3 reads CASSLISGGALDTQYF.